Listed below are T cell receptor beta chains from one sample, sequenced in a study of Ad26.COV2.S vaccination and SARS-CoV-2 variants. Assay used: immunoSEQ multiplex PCR; TCRdb lists only in-frame clones, some missing. The sample contains roughly 400,000 clones, 89% of which appear only once. The sample consisted of peripheral blood, taken in a trial of Ad26.COV2.S vaccine versus placebo. These receptors originate from a person aged 18-60 years who received the Ad26.COV2.S COVID-19 vaccine or a placebo. Both conserved end residues are part of each CDR3. A D gene is named only where the DNA matches it firmly. A row's size may be missing; if present it is once, few, many or a size class.

CDR3,DNA,D,J,size,V
CASSERRDEQFF,TGTGCCAGCAGTGAACGGCGAGATGAGCAGTTCTTC,NA,TRBJ2-1,NA,TRBV2
CASRHSLAAYQETQYF,TGTGCCAGCCGCCACTCGCTAGCCGCCTACCAAGAGACCCAGTACTTC,NA,TRBJ2-5,NA,TRBV27
CASSPGGNTIYF,TGTGCCAGCAGTCCCGGTGGAAACACCATATATTTT,NA,TRBJ1-3,NA,TRBV2
CASSRDDRGQYF,TGTGCCAGCAGCCGGGATGATAGGGGGCAGTACTTC,NA,TRBJ2-7,NA,TRBV5-6
CASSQLTGGVAEAFF,TGTGCCAGCAGCCAACTAACAGGGGGCGTCGCTGAAGCTTTCTTT,TRBD1,TRBJ1-1,NA,TRBV14
CASSLGLGYEQYF,TGTGCCAGCAGCTTAGGGCTAGGCTACGAGCAGTACTTC,NA,TRBJ2-7,NA,TRBV7-2
CASSLRLAGGAGELFF,TGTGCCAGCAGCCTAAGACTAGCGGGAGGGGCCGGGGAGCTGTTTTTT,TRBD2,TRBJ2-2,NA,TRBV3-1/TRBV3-2
CASSQVLSYEQYF,TGCGCCAGCAGCCAAGTACTGTCCTACGAGCAGTACTTC,NA,TRBJ2-7,few,TRBV4-1
CASRPRHGDTQYF,TGTGCCAGCAGACCCCGACACGGGGATACGCAGTATTTT,NA,TRBJ2-3,NA,TRBV6-5
CASNPRDSQSSGNTIYF,TGTGCCAGTAATCCAAGGGACAGTCAGAGCTCTGGAAACACCATATATTTT,TRBD1,TRBJ1-3,NA,TRBV19
CASKRARTSTDTQYF,TGTGCCAGCAAAAGAGCTCGCACTAGCACAGATACGCAGTATTTT,NA,TRBJ2-3,NA,TRBV11-3
CASSQVRGASGRSDTQYF,TGTGCCAGCAGCCAAGTAAGGGGGGCTAGCGGGAGATCGGATACGCAGTATTTT,TRBD2,TRBJ2-3,NA,TRBV4-2
CASSDLAGGLDTQYF,TGTGCCAGCAGCGACTTAGCGGGAGGGCTTGATACGCAGTATTTT,TRBD2,TRBJ2-3,NA,TRBV6-5
CASVGGTNYGYTF,TGTGCCAGCGTCGGAGGAACAAACTATGGCTACACCTTC,NA,TRBJ1-2,NA,TRBV2
CASSVGTSYEQYF,TGTGCCAGCAGCGTCGGGACCAGTTACGAGCAGTACTTC,NA,TRBJ2-7,NA,TRBV5-6
CASSVPTGGTDTQYF,TGTGCCAGCAGCGTTCCGACAGGGGGCACAGATACGCAGTATTTT,TRBD1,TRBJ2-3,NA,TRBV5-4
CASSQSTGTSAADTQYF,TGCGCCAGCAGCCAGTCCACCGGGACTAGCGCGGCAGATACGCAGTATTTT,TRBD2,TRBJ2-3,NA,TRBV4-1
CASSKVGTHEQFF,TGTGCCAGCAGCAAGGTCGGGACCCATGAGCAGTTCTTC,NA,TRBJ2-1,NA,TRBV5-5
CASSEGQGGRPTNEKLFF,TGCGCCAGCAGTGAGGGGCAGGGAGGGAGACCGACTAATGAAAAACTGTTTTTT,NA,TRBJ1-4,NA,TRBV10-2
CASSVVGADTDTQYF,TGTGCCAGCAGCGTAGTGGGGGCAGACACAGATACGCAGTATTTT,NA,TRBJ2-3,NA,TRBV9
CASSLRQGAQETQYF,TGCGCCAGCAGCTTAAGACAGGGGGCCCAAGAGACCCAGTACTTC,TRBD1,TRBJ2-5,once,TRBV5-1
CASSFVAGFTDTQYF,TGTGCCAGCAGTTTCGTAGCGGGGTTCACAGATACGCAGTATTTT,TRBD2,TRBJ2-3,NA,TRBV27
CASSVDEGLMNTEAFF,TGTGCCAGCAGCGTAGACGAGGGCCTTATGAACACTGAAGCTTTCTTT,NA,TRBJ1-1,NA,TRBV9
CASSFAYEQYF,TGCGCCAGCAGCTTCGCCTACGAGCAGTACTTC,NA,TRBJ2-7,NA,TRBV5-1
CASSNTGGRNEKLFF,TGTGCCAGTAGTAATACAGGGGGGAGGAATGAAAAACTGTTTTTT,TRBD1,TRBJ1-4,NA,TRBV19
CATSVGGSETQYF,TGTGCCACCAGTGTGGGGGGGTCGGAGACCCAGTACTTC,TRBD2,TRBJ2-5,NA,TRBV24-1
CASSLMNTEAFF,TGTGCCAGCAGCCTCATGAACACTGAAGCTTTCTTT,NA,TRBJ1-1,NA,TRBV11-3
CSVSRGTSVMGELFF,TGCAGCGTCAGCCGAGGGACTAGCGTGATGGGGGAGCTGTTTTTT,TRBD2,TRBJ2-2,NA,TRBV29-1
CASSLQGGLYEQYF,TGTGCCAGCAGCTTACAGGGAGGGCTCTACGAGCAGTACTTC,TRBD2,TRBJ2-7,few,TRBV11-3
CASSLSALLLAGGADTQYF,TGTGCCAGCAGCTTATCCGCTCTGTTACTAGCGGGCGGCGCAGATACGCAGTATTTT,TRBD2,TRBJ2-3,NA,TRBV7-9
CAISTEGRPNSPLHF,TGTGCCATCTCAACAGAGGGCAGACCTAATTCACCCCTCCACTTT,NA,TRBJ1-6,NA,TRBV6-5
CASSTRRTDTQYF,TGTGCCAGCAGTACCCGCCGCACAGATACGCAGTATTTT,NA,TRBJ2-3,NA,TRBV12-3/TRBV12-4
CASSLSGGRARETQYF,TGTGCCAGCAGCTTATCGGGCGGGAGGGCCCGTGAGACCCAGTACTTC,TRBD2,TRBJ2-5,NA,TRBV7-3
CASSPPARDTIYF,TGTGCCAGCTCACCACCGGCGAGGGACACCATATATTTT,NA,TRBJ1-3,NA,TRBV18
CASIRTGNTEAFF,TGTGCCAGCATTAGGACAGGGAACACTGAAGCTTTCTTT,TRBD1,TRBJ1-1,NA,TRBV6-5
CASSESRDGGAYYNEQFF,TGCGCCAGCAGTGAGTCTCGGGACGGGGGGGCTTATTACAATGAGCAGTTCTTC,TRBD2,TRBJ2-1,few,TRBV10-1
CASASTDGNTIYF,TGTGCCAGCGCGTCGACAGACGGAAACACCATATATTTT,NA,TRBJ1-3,NA,TRBV6-5
CASSFPGANVLTF,TGTGCCAGCAGCTTTCCTGGGGCCAACGTCCTGACTTTC,NA,TRBJ2-6,few,TRBV7-3
CASSEYGVGVSKSDNEQFF,TGTGCCAGCAGTGAATATGGTGTTGGGGTGTCGAAGTCGGACAATGAGCAGTTCTTC,NA,TRBJ2-1,NA,TRBV2
CAWSVPGVMGTQYF,TGTGCCTGGAGTGTACCAGGGGTCATGGGGACCCAGTACTTC,NA,TRBJ2-5,NA,TRBV30
CASSWQEKGWQPQHF,TGTGCCAGCAGTTGGCAGGAAAAAGGATGGCAGCCCCAGCATTTT,NA,TRBJ1-5,few,TRBV6-5
CAGPQDRLNTEAFF,TGTGCCGGCCCCCAGGACAGGCTGAACACTGAAGCTTTCTTT,TRBD1,TRBJ1-1,NA,TRBV19
CASSRTGGPGNTIYF,TGTGCCAGCAGTCGGACAGGGGGCCCTGGAAACACCATATATTTT,TRBD1,TRBJ1-3,NA,TRBV14
CASSLWQGPGEAFF,TGTGCCAGCAGTTTATGGCAGGGGCCGGGTGAAGCTTTCTTT,NA,TRBJ1-1,NA,TRBV28
CASSSGPTNEKLFF,TGTGCCAGCTCAAGTGGCCCAACTAATGAAAAACTGTTTTTT,NA,TRBJ1-4,NA,TRBV18
CASSFKSLGTDTQYF,TGTGCCAGCAGTTTTAAAAGTCTCGGCACAGATACGCAGTATTTT,NA,TRBJ2-3,NA,TRBV27
CASSLSPVSTDTQYF,TGTGCCAGCAGTCTTAGCCCCGTGAGCACAGATACGCAGTATTTT,NA,TRBJ2-3,NA,TRBV6-5
CASSEGGGSQETQYF,TGTGCCAGCAGTGAAGGGGGGGGCTCCCAAGAGACCCAGTACTTC,NA,TRBJ2-5,NA,TRBV2
CASRRAGTYTGELFF,TGTGCCAGCAGGAGGGCTGGGACTTACACCGGGGAGCTGTTTTTT,NA,TRBJ2-2,NA,TRBV2
CASSLDYEQYF,TGCGCCAGCAGCCTCGATTACGAGCAGTACTTC,NA,TRBJ2-7,NA,TRBV10-2
CASSLEPPGLLTSTDTQYF,TGCGCCAGCAGCTTGGAGCCCCCTGGACTGCTGACTAGCACAGATACGCAGTATTTT,NA,TRBJ2-3,NA,TRBV5-1
CATSAPLGAGGEQFF,TGTGCCACCAGTGCCCCCCTGGGAGCGGGAGGTGAGCAGTTCTTC,TRBD2,TRBJ2-1,NA,TRBV24-1
CASSPGLNTDTQYF,TGTGCCAGCAGCCCCGGACTAAACACAGATACGCAGTATTTT,NA,TRBJ2-3,once,TRBV11-2
CASSPDRNQPQHF,TGTGCCAGCTCACCAGACCGTAATCAGCCCCAGCATTTT,NA,TRBJ1-5,NA,TRBV18